These 3 T cell receptor beta chains share one sample of origin, sequenced in a study of T cell responses to AZD1222 COVID-19 vaccine. Profiling relied on immunoSEQ multiplex PCR, and the TCRdb table lists in-frame clones only, not all of them. Found here are under 200,000 clones, under 95% of them singletons; the top ten hold 4% to 5.5%. Sequenced here: peripheral blood, sampled on day 0 of AZD1222 vaccination. The origin of the receptors is an adult in good health.

This clone was recorded once. V and J are TRBV28 and TRBJ2-7; 7 bases match TRBD1. Germline V gene lookup returns CDR1 MDHEN and CDR2 SYDVKM. J lost 4 bases, V lost 8 bases, and 14 bases had no gene match. This CDR3 has 15 residues. Here the CDR3 DNA reads TGTGCCAGCCCCCCGCGAGGGACAGCCCAATACGAGCAGTACTTC. Residues: CASPPRGTAQYEQYF.

The chain joins TRBV12-5 to TRBJ1-2, with D possibly being TRBD1 (5 bases). With 7 bases removed from V and 8 bases from J, the gap between germline ends came to 20 bases. The CDR3 covers 14 residues. The germline V gene encodes CDR1 LGHNT and CDR2 FRNRAP. CDR3 residues: CASALDGAKGGYTF. The DNA for the CDR3 is TGTGCTAGTGCCCTGGACGGAGCCAAGGGGGGCTACACCTTC. Variable domain in full (rest from reference TRBV12-5 and TRBJ1-2): DARVTQTPRHKVTEMGQEVTMRCQPILGHNTVFWYRQTMMQGLELLAYFRNRAPLDDSGMPKDRFSAEMPDATLATLKIQPSEPRDSAVYFCASALDGAKGGYTFGSGTRLTVV.

Only one count was recorded for this clone. The CDR3, as DNA: TGTGCCACCAGTGATTTGCGGGGGGGTGACTATGGCTACACCTTC. Residues: CATSDLRGGDYGYTF. This chain uses TRBV24-1 with TRBJ1-2, with a weak D call TRBD1 (5 bases). From germline, CDR1 is KGHDR and CDR2 SFDVKD. V lost 0 bases and J 3 bases, leaving 10 bases between the germline ends. The length of the CDR3 is 15 residues.